This T cell receptor (beta chain) was profiled in a study of T and B cells in COVID-19 patients. In the study overall: Peripheral blood came from COVID-19 patients with active infection or after recovery. About 90% of the roughly 20 active-infection patients had comorbidities associated with unfavorable COVID-19 outcome.

Multiplex PCR with BIOMED2 TRB-A/B primer pools amplified TRB rearrangements. Each CDR3 protein is one row after TCRdb ran MiXCR on the multiplex PCR reads. In the table there are some 8,900 distinct CDR3 sequences, roughly 31% of which are singletons. In its sample, this clonotype ranks as medium-sized (0.01 to 0.1%). Germline CDR1 is MNHNS and CDR2 is SASEGT. V trimming: 6 bases; J trimming: 7 bases; junction bases outside the gene matches: 10. CDR3 size: 14 residues. From blood, 250-500 ng of genomic DNA served as TRB template. This receptor was obtained from a human donor who had recovered from COVID-19. The specimen sequenced was blood. This sequence joins TRBV6-1 and TRBJ2-7, with 9 positions matching TRBD1. The chain's CDR3 is CASSALSGQGEQYF. CDR3 bases: TGTGCCAGCAGCGCGCTTTCGGGACAGGGAGAGCAGTACTTC.